This TCR beta chain was observed in a study of blood T cell repertoires in COVID-19. Study-level background: Samples taken during acute and convalescent COVID-19 were collected in the United States, Italy and Spain. The analysed material was cDNA or gDNA that came from T cells, B-cell-depleted T cells, or PBMCs.

Per the original data handling: It was from reference gene primer amplification that nucleated cell counts were estimated. Sequencing used immunoSEQ multiplex PCR; TCRdb keeps in-frame clones, though not all of them. The V and J calls and clone size come from that table; D and trimming were worked out from the DNA. Here the sample spans over 150,000 clones, around 83% being singletons. While infection was still active, Seattle patients were enrolled and then followed longitudinally. After removal of 4 bases from V and 4 bases from J, the junction contained 10 bases not matched to a gene. The germline V gene has CDR1 LGHDT and CDR2 YNNKEL (reference sequence). This CDR3 is 16 amino acids long.

The source of this sequence is a woman aged 60 to 75 with COVID-19, enrolled during active disease. The chain couples TRBV3-1 (or the pseudogene TRBV3-2) to TRBJ1-5; 7 bases fit TRBD1. The source material was peripheral blood. Written as DNA, the CDR3 is TGTGCCAGCAGCCGCACAACAGGGGCAGGGAATCAGCCCCAGCATTTT. Its protein product is CASSRTTGAGNQPQHF.